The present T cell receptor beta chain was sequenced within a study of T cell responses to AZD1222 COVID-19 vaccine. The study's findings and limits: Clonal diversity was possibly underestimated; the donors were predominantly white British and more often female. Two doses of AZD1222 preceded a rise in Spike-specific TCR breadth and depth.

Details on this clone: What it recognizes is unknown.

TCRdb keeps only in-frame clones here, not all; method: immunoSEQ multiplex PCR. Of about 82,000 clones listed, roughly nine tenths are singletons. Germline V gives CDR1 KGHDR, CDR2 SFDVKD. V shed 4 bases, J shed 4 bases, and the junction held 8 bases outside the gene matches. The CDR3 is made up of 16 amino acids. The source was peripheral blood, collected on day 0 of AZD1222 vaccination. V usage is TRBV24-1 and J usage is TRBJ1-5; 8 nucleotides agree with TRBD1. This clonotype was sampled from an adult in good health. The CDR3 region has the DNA TGTGCCACCAGTGACACCAGACAGGGGCGGAATCAGCCCCAGCATTTT. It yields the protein CATSDTRQGRNQPQHF.